A single sample gave rise to the 15 T cell receptor beta chains below, sequenced in a study of post-analysis software for immune sequencing data. Study-wide points: Controls showed lower frequencies than patients for a few TRBV segments, and TRBV5-6, TRBV5-1 and TRBV20-1 were among these.

These receptors have no identified antigens. Unique molecular identifiers were carried by the TCR beta cDNA libraries. TCRdb analysed the PCR reads with MiXCR anew, one entry per CDR3 protein. The table includes fewer than 900,000 distinct CDR3 sequences, 40% to 55% detected once. Input material: blood. These receptors originate from a girl aged 5 to 17 with multiple sclerosis.

The rearrangement links TRBV7-3 to TRBJ2-1; 11 bases fit TRBD2. Germline V gene sequence: CDR1 SGHTA, CDR2 FQGTGA. This CDR3 comprises 17 residues. J lost 0 bases, V lost 4 bases, and 5 bases had no gene match. In nucleotides, the CDR3 is TGTGCCAGCAGCTCCATAGCGGGAGGGAGCTCCTACAATGAGCAGTTCTTC. Its protein product is CASSSIAGGSSYNEQFF. Using reference TRBV7-3 and TRBJ2-1 for the parts outside the CDR3, the full variable domain is GAGVSQTPSNKVTEKGKYVELRCDPISGHTALYWYRQSLGQGPEFLIYFQGTGAADDSGLPNDRFFAVRPEGSVSTLKIQRTERGDSAVYLCASSSIAGGSSYNEQFFGPGTRLTVL.

This clonotype was found a few times. V usage is TRBV27 and J usage is TRBJ2-7; 11 positions match TRBD2. The CDR3 has 17 residues. Germline values: CDR1 MNHEY, CDR2 SMNVEV (reference sequence). Trimming took 5 bases from V and 4 from J; bases not matched to a gene: 13. The CDR3 here is CASSPVGSGRAGYEQYF. The CDR3 nucleotides read TGTGCCAGCAGTCCTGTGGGTAGCGGGAGGGCCGGGTACGAGCAGTACTTC.

This clonotype was observed a handful of times. The rearrangement links TRBV15 to TRBJ2-3; TRBD2 is a possible D gene (6 bases). This CDR3 has 17 residues. V was shortened by 4 bases and J by 2 bases, with 19 bases between the two germline ends. Germline V gene lookup returns CDR1 LNHNV and CDR2 YYDKDF (reference sequence). CDR3 sequence: CATSTGTLGLATDTQYF. The CDR3 DNA is TGTGCCACCAGCACCGGGACTCTCGGGTTGGCCACAGATACGCAGTATTTT.

The chain carries TRBV3-1 and TRBJ1-6; the match to TRBD1 covers 7 bases. V was pared by 7 bases and J by 13 bases, with 13 bases of the junction left unmatched. This CDR3 spans 14 amino acids. Germline V lookup: CDR1 LGHDT, CDR2 YNNKEL (reference sequence). The CDR3 region has the DNA TGTGCCAGCAACTATAGGACAGGTTTCTCGCCCCTCCACTTT. Protein: CASNYRTGFSPLHF. The variable domain in full, completed from reference TRBV3-1 and TRBJ1-6, reads DTAVSQTPKYLVTQMGNDKSIKCEQNLGHDTMYWYKQDSKKFLKIMFSYNNKELIINETVPNRFSPKSPDKAHLNLHINSLELGDSAVYFCASNYRTGFSPLHFGNGTRLTVT.

This clonotype was observed a handful of times. Since a much larger clone is just one base distant, this may be a read error. V gene TRBV5-1 combines with J gene TRBJ1-2; TRBD1 might be the D (6 bases). Germline CDR1 is SGHRS and CDR2 is YFSETQ. This CDR3 region has 15 residues. This chain's CDR3 is CAGSLGYGGDYGYTF. The CDR3 DNA is TGCGCCGGCAGCTTGGGATACGGGGGCGACTATGGCTACACCTTC.

The chain combines TRBV29-1 with TRBJ2-2; 7 bases fit TRBD1. This CDR3 has 16 residues. J gave up 6 bases and V 2 bases, and 12 bases lay outside the gene matches. Germline lookup yields CDR1 SQVTM and CDR2 ANQGSEA. In nucleotides, the CDR3 is TGCAGCGTTGAAACGGGCACAGGGGCCGACTCCGGGGAGCTGTTTTTT. Translation: CSVETGTGADSGELFF.

This chain links TRBV28 with TRBJ2-1; TRBD2 matches at 10 bases. This CDR3 has 17 amino acids. The ends lost 5 bases at V and 6 bases at J; junction bases unmatched: 13. Germline CDR1 MDHEN, CDR2 SYDVKM. CDR3 sequence reads: CASSPSTSGIPLNEQFF. CDR3 bases: TGTGCCAGCAGTCCCAGTACTAGCGGGATACCACTCAATGAGCAGTTCTTC. Using reference TRBV28 and TRBJ2-1 for the parts outside the CDR3, the full variable domain is DVKVTQSSRYLVKRTGEKVFLECVQDMDHENMFWYRQDPGLGLRLIYFSYDVKMKEKGDIPEGYSVSREKKERFSLILESASTNQTSMYLCASSPSTSGIPLNEQFFGPGTRLTVL.

V gene TRBV7-2 combines with J gene TRBJ2-7, with D hard to call. The DNA end is more similar to TRBJ2-5, so the J call may be wrong. Germline V gene data show CDR1 as SGHTA and CDR2 as FQGNSA. The CDR3 consists of 14 residues. CDR3 sequence: CASSPELGPQTQYF. The CDR3 DNA sequence: TGTGCCAGCAGCCCAGAATTAGGTCCCCAGACCCAGTACTTC.

This sequence joins TRBV29-1 and TRBJ2-7; 7 nucleotides align to TRBD2. Germline-derived CDR1 and CDR2 are SQVTM and ANQGSEA. This CDR3 is 14 amino acids long. Unmatched junction bases numbered 9, after V lost 5 bases and J lost 2 bases. The chain's CDR3 is CSVRAGRTPYEQYF. CDR3 DNA sequence: TGCAGCGTTAGAGCGGGACGGACGCCCTACGAGCAGTACTTC.

This chain uses TRBV20-1 with TRBJ2-7, with 7 bases aligning to TRBD2. Unmatched junction bases numbered 6, after V lost 3 bases and J lost 4 bases. Germline V lookup: CDR1 DFQATT, CDR2 SNEGSKA (reference sequence). The CDR3 loop spans 13 amino acids. DNA of the CDR3: TGCAGTGCTAGTTGGACTAGTGAATACGAGCAGTACTTC. Translated: CSASWTSEYEQYF.

The CDR3 DNA sequence: TGTGCCAGCAGCTTACCCCCGGGACTAGCGGGAGGGAACACAGATACGCAGTATTTT. Translated: CASSLPPGLAGGNTDTQYF. V is TRBV7-6 and J is TRBJ2-3, with 16 nucleotides matching TRBD2. J was trimmed by 2 bases and V by 2 bases; bases with no gene match: 7. From germline, CDR1 is SGHVS and CDR2 FNYEAQ. The CDR3 is 19 amino acids. Using reference TRBV7-6 and TRBJ2-3 for the parts outside the CDR3, the full variable domain is GAGVSQSPRYKVTKRGQDVALRCDPISGHVSLYWYRQALGQGPEFLTYFNYEAQQDKSGLPNDRFSAERPEGSISTLTIQRTEQRDSAMYRCASSLPPGLAGGNTDTQYFGPGTRLTVL.

The chain links TRBV12-3 or TRBV12-4 to TRBJ1-6; TRBD1 might be the D (6 bases). The CDR3 covers 19 residues. V shed 2 bases and J shed 3 bases, with 20 bases lying between them. The CDR3 DNA sequence: TGTGCCAGCAGTTTAAAACCATGGGAACAGGGTGGCTATAATTCACCCCTCCACTTT. Translated: CASSLKPWEQGGYNSPLHF.

The rearrangement links TRBV4-1 to TRBJ1-4; 7 bases fit TRBD1. Germline V gives CDR1 MGHRA, CDR2 YSYEKL. The V and J ends lost 0 bases and 3 bases, in that order; junction bases with no gene match: 7. The CDR3 sequence is 17 residues long. This chain's CDR3 is CASSQEQGPFANEKLFF. In nucleotides, the CDR3 is TGCGCCAGCAGCCAAGAACAGGGGCCGTTTGCTAATGAAAAACTGTTTTTT.

This clonotype was counted between two and nine times. The chain combines TRBV10-3 with TRBJ1-2; the D gene is possibly TRBD1 (5 bases). Germline CDR1 reads ENHRY; CDR2 reads SYGVKD. The CDR3 runs to 13 residues. Trimming took off 2 bases at V and 6 bases at J, with 10 bases between the two ends. The chain's CDR3 is CAISERGINGYTF. DNA of the CDR3: TGTGCCATCAGTGAGAGGGGCATCAATGGCTACACCTTC.

J is TRBJ2-5 and V is TRBV29-1; D is ambiguous. The germline gives CDR1 SQVTM, CDR2 ANQGSEA. Trimming removed 0 bases from V and 0 bases from J, with 5 bases in between. The CDR3 is 13 amino acids. The CDR3 sequence is CSVEEWDQETQYF. In DNA, the CDR3 is TGCAGCGTTGAAGAGTGGGACCAAGAGACCCAGTACTTC.